Shown below are 23 T cell receptor beta chains from a single sample sequenced in a study of blood T cell repertoires in COVID-19. TCRdb's table, derived via immunoSEQ multiplex PCR, lists solely in-frame clones and lacks some. The sample includes around 160,000 clones, 80% to 85% seen only once; the top ten take about 38%. What was sequenced was peripheral blood. Source of these receptors: a human donor in a cohort sampled during active COVID-19.

J is TRBJ1-1 and V is TRBV19; D is perhaps TRBD1 (6 bases). Germline-derived CDR1 and CDR2 are LNHDA and SQIVND (reference sequence). V lost 4 bases and J lost 5, with 20 bases in between. This CDR3 region has 16 residues. CDR3 DNA sequence: TGTGCCAGTAGTACCCTTACACAGGGCCCGGGAACTGAAGCTTTCTTT. It translates to CASSTLTQGPGTEAFF.

The chain carries TRBV11-2 and TRBJ1-2; the D gene is possibly TRBD1 (6 bases). CDR1 and CDR2 from the germline V gene are SGHAT and FQNNGV. The CDR3 covers 13 residues. Trimming cost V 1 base and J 5 bases, with 8 bases left between them. The CDR3 region has the DNA TGTGCCAGCAGCTTAGGGACAGTTTATGGCTACACCTTC. Translation: CASSLGTVYGYTF.

The chain links TRBV27 to TRBJ1-1; 7 bases agree with TRBD1. Losses at the gene ends were 7 bases for V and 6 bases for J; bases not matched to a gene: 11. The CDR3 is 14 residues long. CDR1 and CDR2 from the germline V gene are MNHEY and SMNVEV (reference sequence). CDR3 bases: TGTGCCAGCACCGCCCGGGACAGTAGCGCTGAAGCTTTCTTT. It is translated as CASTARDSSAEAFF.

The chain joins TRBV7-2 to TRBJ1-5; D gene uncertain. CDR1 is SGHTA, CDR2 FQGNSA, per germline. V was clipped by 0 bases and J by 7 bases, with 10 bases between them. The CDR3 length is 14 residues. The CDR3 is CASSLASGWQPQHF. CDR3 bases: TGTGCCAGCAGCTTAGCGTCAGGCTGGCAGCCCCAGCATTTT.

The chain combines TRBV5-1 with TRBJ2-2, with 11 bases that match TRBD1. The CDR3 runs to 16 residues. Looked up from germline, CDR1 is SGHRS and CDR2 is YFSETQ. Germline trimming cut 6 bases from V and 0 bases from J; bases unmatched to any gene: 4. CDR3: CASTGQGASNTGELFF. The CDR3 nucleotides are TGCGCCAGCACTGGACAGGGGGCTTCGAACACCGGGGAGCTGTTTTTT. Supplemented by reference TRBV5-1 and TRBJ2-2, the full variable domain reads KAGVTQTPRYLIKTRGQQVTLSCSPISGHRSVSWYQQTPGQGLQFLFEYFSETQRNKGNFPGRFSGRQFSNSRSEMNVSTLELGDSALYLCASTGQGASNTGELFFGEGSRLTVL.

The rearrangement joins TRBV9 to TRBJ1-1; the match to TRBD1 covers 8 bases. In germline, CDR1 is SGDLS, CDR2 YYNGEE. After removal of 3 bases from V and 3 bases from J, the junction contained 1 base not matched to a gene. This CDR3 is built from 13 residues. CDR3 bases: TGTGCCAGCAGCGCACAGGGGGACACTGAAGCTTTCTTT. As protein: CASSAQGDTEAFF.

The rearrangement joins TRBV11-3 to TRBJ1-4; 7 bases are a match to TRBD1. Germline V gene data show CDR1 as SGHNT and CDR2 as YENEEA. The CDR3 totals 15 residues. V lost 1 base, J lost 5 bases, and 4 bases stayed unmatched. The chain's CDR3 is CASSLGRGLNEKLFF. The CDR3 DNA reads TGTGCCAGCAGCTTAGGAAGGGGGCTGAATGAAAAACTGTTTTTT.

The chain is built from TRBV19 and TRBJ1-2; unclear D gene. The V end lost 3 bases, the J end lost 9 bases, and 17 bases lay between the germline ends. The V gene's germline CDR1 is LNHDA and CDR2 SQIVND (reference sequence). The CDR3 is 14 amino acids. CDR3 sequence reads: CASSMGEAVGSYTF. The CDR3 DNA follows: TGTGCCAGTAGTATGGGAGAGGCTGTGGGCAGCTACACCTTC. The variable domain in full, completed from reference TRBV19 and TRBJ1-2, reads DGGITQSPKYLFRKEGQNVTLSCEQNLNHDAMYWYRQDPGQGLRLIYYSQIVNDFQKGDIAEGYSVSREKKESFPLTVTSAQKNPTAFYLCASSMGEAVGSYTFGSGTRLTVV.

The gene calls are TRBV30 and TRBJ2-1, with TRBD2 matching 15 bases. This CDR3 is built from 15 residues. V shed 3 bases and J 8 bases; nucleotides not matched to a gene: 5. Germline V lookup: CDR1 GTSNPN, CDR2 SVGIG (reference sequence). The CDR3 sequence: CAWSRTSGGAHEQFF. CDR3 bases: TGTGCCTGGAGCCGGACTAGCGGGGGGGCCCATGAGCAGTTCTTC.

J is TRBJ2-5 and V is TRBV5-6; TRBD2 matches at 8 bases. The germline CDR1 and CDR2 sequences are SGHDT and YYEEEE. The junction had 13 bases not matched to a gene; V was cut back by 5 bases and J by 4 bases. This CDR3 region has 16 residues. The CDR3 DNA is TGTGCCAGCAGTCCACCCACCGGGGGGGCTGGAGAGACCCAGTACTTC. This gives the protein CASSPPTGGAGETQYF.

The rearrangement uses TRBV10-3 and TRBJ1-5, with D tentatively TRBD1 (5 bases). The germline V and J ends were trimmed by 10 bases and 7 bases, with 11 bases remaining between them. The CDR3 consists of 11 residues. Germline V gene sequence: CDR1 ENHRY, CDR2 SYGVKD. DNA for the CDR3: TGTGCCACCGGGGGGGACCAGCCCCAGCATTTT. It codes for CATGGDQPQHF.

This clone is a singleton in its sample. This rearrangement joins TRBV10-3 to TRBJ2-7; TRBD1 matches at 8 bases. After removal of 7 bases from V and 3 bases from J, the junction contained 2 bases not matched to a gene. Germline V gene sequence: CDR1 ENHRY, CDR2 SYGVKD. This CDR3 spans 12 amino acids. CDR3 residues: CAIKGQDYEQYF. In DNA form, the CDR3 reads TGTGCCATCAAGGGACAGGACTACGAGCAGTACTTC.

For this clone: The germline gene is not matched at one end of the junction; a read error may be the cause. The chain has TRBV7-9 and TRBJ2-1; TRBD2 matches at 13 bases. The length of the CDR3 is 15 residues. The germline gives CDR1 SEHNR, CDR2 FQNEAQ (reference sequence). In DNA, the CDR3 is TGTGCCAGCAGCCTAGCAGGACTAGCGGGGGATGAGCAGTTCTTC. Translation: CASSLAGLAGDEQFF.

The chain couples TRBV10-3 to TRBJ1-3; D may be TRBD1 (6 bases). Germline V CDR1 and CDR2: ENHRY, SYGVKD. This CDR3 has 16 residues. Trimming pared 6 bases from V and 0 bases from J, leaving 15 bases between. CDR3 sequence: CAISRGGQDSGNTIYF. The CDR3 nucleotides are TGTGCCATCAGCAGGGGAGGGCAGGACTCTGGAAACACCATATATTTT.

The rearrangement joins TRBV27 to TRBJ1-1; tentatively, D is TRBD1 (6 bases). V was shortened by 5 bases and J by 1 base, with 11 bases between the two germline ends. From germline, CDR1 is MNHEY and CDR2 SMNVEV (reference sequence). The CDR3 has 14 residues. CDR3 sequence (DNA): TGTGCCAGCAGTCCCCCACAGGGGAACACTGAAGCTTTCTTT. This codes for CASSPPQGNTEAFF.

The chain combines TRBV7-2 with TRBJ1-5, with D tentatively TRBD1 (6 bases). CDR3 length equals 13 residues. Trimming stripped 5 bases from V and 6 bases from J, with 11 bases between. Per germline, CDR1 SGHTA and CDR2 FQGNSA. The CDR3 protein is CASSPSGVQPQHF. Written as DNA, the CDR3 is TGTGCCAGCAGCCCCTCAGGGGTTCAGCCCCAGCATTTT. Based on the CDR3 plus reference TRBV7-2 and TRBJ1-5, the full variable domain is GAGVSQSPSNKVTEKGKDVELRCDPISGHTALYWYRQSLGQGLEFLIYFQGNSAPDKSGLPSDRFSAERTGGSVSTLTIQRTQQEDSAVYLCASSPSGVQPQHFGDGTRLSIL.

This chain connects TRBV7-2 to TRBJ2-7; TRBD1 agrees at 11 bases. The CDR3 runs to 15 residues. Trimming cost V 2 bases and J 6 bases; bases outside gene matches: 6. Germline CDR1 reads SGHTA; CDR2 reads FQGNSA. CDR3 bases: TGTGCCAGCAGCTTAATAGGACAGGGGGCTAGCGAGCAGTACTTC. It yields the protein CASSLIGQGASEQYF.

This rearrangement joins TRBV30 to TRBJ1-1, with D perhaps matching TRBD1 (5 bases). Germline V gene sequence: CDR1 GTSNPN, CDR2 SVGIG (reference sequence). The germline V and J ends were trimmed by 3 bases and 6 bases, with 11 bases remaining between them. The CDR3 has 12 residues. The CDR3 DNA follows: TGTGCCTGGAGCGGGCCAGGGCCTGAAGCTTTCTTT. Amino acid sequence: CAWSGPGPEAFF.

The V and J genes are TRBV7-8 and TRBJ1-5; D may be TRBD1 (5 bases). The CDR3 consists of 15 residues. Trimming stripped 5 bases from V and 2 bases from J, with 13 bases between. Germline V gene data show CDR1 as SGHVS and CDR2 as FQNEAQ. Here the CDR3 DNA reads TGTGCCAGCAGCCCCGGTTGGGGGGGCAATCAGCCCCAGCATTTT. Translated: CASSPGWGGNQPQHF.

DNA of the CDR3: TGTGCCAGCAGCATAGGACAGGGTCTAGCCAAAAACATTCAGTACTTC. Residues: CASSIGQGLAKNIQYF. The rearrangement links TRBV5-4 to TRBJ2-4; 8 bases match TRBD1. Looked up from germline, CDR1 is SGHNT and CDR2 is YYREEE (reference sequence). V dropped 4 bases and J dropped 0; count of bases not matched to a gene: 6. This CDR3 is 16 amino acids long.

This clone was seen only a few times. The V gene is TRBV10-3, the J gene TRBJ2-7; D possibly corresponds to TRBD2 (5 bases). The V end lost 10 bases, the J end lost 2 bases, and 12 bases lay between the germline ends. Germline V gene data show CDR1 as ENHRY and CDR2 as SYGVKD. The CDR3 contains 12 residues. CDR3 in DNA: TGTGCCACCCTGGACGGGGCCTACGAGCAGTACTTC. Translating gives CATLDGAYEQYF.

J is TRBJ1-6 and V is TRBV11-2, with D possibly matching TRBD1 (5 bases). The germline gives CDR1 SGHAT, CDR2 FQNNGV. The CDR3 spans 14 residues. V was cut by 6 bases and J by 9 bases, with 15 bases left in between. Here the CDR3 DNA reads TGTGCCAGCAGTCGGACAAGGGTTGGTTCACCCCTCCACTTT. Protein: CASSRTRVGSPLHF.

The gene calls are TRBV5-4 and TRBJ2-6; possibly TRBD1 for D (6 bases). The CDR3 consists of 15 residues. V was clipped by 3 bases and J by 3 bases, with 10 bases between them. Germline values: CDR1 SGHNT, CDR2 YYREEE (reference sequence). CDR3 DNA: TGTGCCAGCAGCTCTGGGGGCTTTGGGGCCAACGTCCTGACTTTC. This codes for CASSSGGFGANVLTF. Full variable domain (remainder filled in from reference TRBV5-4 and TRBJ2-6): ETGVTQSPTHLIKTRGQQVTLRCSSQSGHNTVSWYQQALGQGPQFIFQYYREEENGRGNFPPRFSGLQFPNYSSELNVNALELDDSALYLCASSSGGFGANVLTFGAGSRLTVL.